These 8 T cell receptor beta chains share one sample of origin, sequenced in a study of OX40 agonist ivuxolimab in advanced cancers. Measured with immunoSEQ multiplex PCR; TCRdb has only the in-frame clones, and not every one. The repertoire holds 40,000 to 45,000 clones, with roughly 85% as singletons. Material: CD4+ or CD8+ T cells sorted from blood, obtained in a trial of the OX40 agonist ivuxolimab. Source of these receptors: an adult with an advanced solid tumor such as melanoma, head and neck, liver or kidney cancer.

This clone was seen a single time. The V gene is TRBV5-3, the J gene TRBJ1-1; D gene ambiguous. TRBV5-3 is an ORF; its function is uncertain. The CDR3 covers 15 residues. V dropped 2 bases and J dropped 2 bases, with 13 bases sitting between them. CDR3 in DNA: TGTGCCAGAAGCTTCCGGGGTGGAGTTAACACTGAAGCTTTCTTT. It codes for CARSFRGGVNTEAFF.

The rearrangement joins TRBV11-3 to TRBJ1-2, with 11 bases fitting TRBD1. V lost 4 bases, J lost 2 bases, and 9 bases stayed unmatched. Germline CDR1 is SGHNT and CDR2 is YENEEA. CDR3 length equals 17 residues. The CDR3 loop reads CASSSTGTGGLNYGYTF. CDR3 coding DNA: TGTGCCAGCAGCTCGACCGGGACAGGGGGTCTCAACTATGGCTACACCTTC.

The chain links TRBV19 to TRBJ2-2, with 15 bases aligning to TRBD2. This CDR3 is built from 21 residues. The V and J ends lost 3 bases and 5 bases, in that order; junction bases with no gene match: 16. Germline lookup yields CDR1 LNHDA and CDR2 SQIVND (reference sequence). The CDR3 nucleotides are TGTGCCAGTAGTATCACGAGGGGCCCGGGAGGACTAGCGGGAGGGACCGGGGAGCTGTTTTTT. Amino acid sequence: CASSITRGPGGLAGGTGELFF.

The chain joins TRBV27 to TRBJ2-7; D remains unclear. The CDR3 is made up of 14 amino acids. Germline values: CDR1 MNHEY, CDR2 SMNVEV (reference sequence). The V end was cut by 1 base, the J end by 2 bases, with 9 bases between. The CDR3 region is CASSLLAGTYEQYF. CDR3 DNA: TGTGCCAGCAGTTTATTGGCAGGTACCTACGAGCAGTACTTC.

CDR3 in DNA: TGTGCCAGCAGCTTGGCCGGAGAGCAGTACTTC. This gives the protein CASSLAGEQYF. The V gene is TRBV5-6, the J gene TRBJ2-7, with D hard to call. Trimming stripped 0 bases from V and 7 bases from J, with 5 bases between. The CDR3 has 11 amino acids. Germline V gene lookup returns CDR1 SGHDT and CDR2 YYEEEE.

The chain carries TRBV29-1 and TRBJ2-2; tentatively, D is TRBD2 (6 bases). Germline-derived CDR1 and CDR2 are SQVTM and ANQGSEA. The CDR3 runs 15 residues. CDR3 nucleotides: TGCGGTTGGGACCAAGGGACTGATAACACCGGGGAGCTGTTTTTT. This gives the protein CGWDQGTDNTGELFF.

This chain joins TRBV10-2 and TRBJ1-5; D is possibly TRBD1 (5 bases). The CDR3 covers 14 residues. Germline values: CDR1 WSHSY, CDR2 SAAADI. Trimming left V 4 bases short and J 6 bases short, with 13 bases between. The CDR3 DNA reads as TGCGCCAGCAGTGCTGTCGGGGGGAGTCAGCCCCAGCATTTT. Translating gives CASSAVGGSQPQHF.

The chain carries TRBV4-3 and TRBJ1-1; D gene uncertain. Germline V lookup: CDR1 LGHNA, CDR2 YSLEER. This CDR3 region has 14 residues. V lost 0 bases and J lost 2, with 7 bases in between. Written as DNA, the CDR3 is TGCGCCAGCAGCCAAGAGGCGGGAAACACTGAAGCTTTCTTT. As protein: CASSQEAGNTEAFF.